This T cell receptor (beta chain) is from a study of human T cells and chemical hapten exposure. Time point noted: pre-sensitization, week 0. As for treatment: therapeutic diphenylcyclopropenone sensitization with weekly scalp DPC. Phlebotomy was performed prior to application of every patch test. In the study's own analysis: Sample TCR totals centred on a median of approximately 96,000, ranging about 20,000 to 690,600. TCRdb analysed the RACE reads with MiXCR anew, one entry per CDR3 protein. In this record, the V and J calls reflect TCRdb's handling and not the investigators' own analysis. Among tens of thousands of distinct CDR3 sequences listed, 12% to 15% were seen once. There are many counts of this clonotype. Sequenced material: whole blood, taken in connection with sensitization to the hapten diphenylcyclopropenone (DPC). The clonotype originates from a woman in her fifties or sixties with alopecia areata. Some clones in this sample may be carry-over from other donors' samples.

CDR3 residues: CASSESGLGAFF. In DNA, the CDR3 is TGTGCCAGCAGTGAGTCGGGGCTTGGAGCTTTCTTT. The chain uses TRBV2 and TRBJ1-1, with TRBD1 as a possible D gene (5 bases). In germline, CDR1 is SNHLY, CDR2 FYNNEI. V was cut by 3 bases and J by 10 bases, with 12 bases left in between. CDR3 size: 12 residues.